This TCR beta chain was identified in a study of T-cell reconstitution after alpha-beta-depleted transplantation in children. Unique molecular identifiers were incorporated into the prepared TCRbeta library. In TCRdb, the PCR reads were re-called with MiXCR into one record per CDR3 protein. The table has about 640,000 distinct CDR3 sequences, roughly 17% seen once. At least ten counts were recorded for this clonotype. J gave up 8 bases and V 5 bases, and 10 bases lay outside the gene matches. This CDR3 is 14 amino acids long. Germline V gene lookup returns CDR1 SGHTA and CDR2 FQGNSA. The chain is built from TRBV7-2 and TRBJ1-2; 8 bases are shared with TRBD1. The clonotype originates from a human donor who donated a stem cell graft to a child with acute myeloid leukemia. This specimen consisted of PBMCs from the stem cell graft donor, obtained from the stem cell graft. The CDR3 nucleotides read TGTGCCAGCAGCCTCCTTCGACAGGGGAAAGGCTACACCTTC. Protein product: CASSLLRQGKGYTF. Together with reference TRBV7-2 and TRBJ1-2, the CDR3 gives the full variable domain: GAGVSQSPSNKVTEKGKDVELRCDPISGHTALYWYRQSLGQGLEFLIYFQGNSAPDKSGLPSDRFSAERTGGSVSTLTIQRTQQEDSAVYLCASSLLRQGKGYTFGSGTRLTVV.